This TCR beta chain was identified in a study of regulatory T cells in long-lasting Graves disease. Study in general: Duration of antithyroid drug therapy among newly diagnosed Graves' patients was under 3 months. Study-level results: Less diverse TCR repertoires were seen in persistent Graves' patients than in newly diagnosed ones. Possibly, accuracy suffered from the small sample size.

Investigators prepared the TCR beta libraries by applying iRepertoire HTBI primers and Arm-PCR of CDR3 regions. TCRdb re-analysed the multiplex PCR reads in MiXCR, keeping a single row per CDR3 protein. The top ten clones hold roughly a sixth of a sample with 400,000 to 500,000 distinct CDR3 sequences, more than 13% of them seen once. Only a few counts were recorded for this clonotype. The antigen remains unidentified. CDR3 length equals 15 residues. CDR1 is DFQATT and CDR2 is SNEGSKA in the germline V gene (reference sequence). J gave up 7 bases and V 3 bases, and 10 bases lay outside the gene matches. Time point defined: newly diagnosed GD, antithyroid drugs for less than 3 months. Making the TCR library involved RNA that had been extracted from PBMCs. These data were likewise used in another study, on T cells in Graves' hyperthyroidism and ophthalmopathy.

The clonotype comes from a woman aged 30 to 39 with Graves disease. The sequences come from peripheral blood mononuclear cells (PBMCs), collected at new diagnosis, from a patient treated with antithyroid drugs. The V call is TRBV20-1, the J call TRBJ1-5; 9 bases map to TRBD1. The CDR3 loop is CSARNLDRGGQPQHF. The CDR3 DNA sequence: TGCAGTGCTAGGAATCTGGACAGGGGCGGACAGCCCCAGCATTTT.